This paragraph reports one TCR beta chain. Its antigen is undetermined. The data originate from a study of cytotoxic CD8 clonotypes in ibrutinib-treated CLL. V was cut by 3 bases and J by 2 bases, with 6 bases left in between. Germline V lookup: CDR1 SQVTM, CDR2 ANQGSEA. This CDR3 contains 12 residues. TCRdb's copy holds only in-frame clones and misses some; the assay was immunoSEQ multiplex PCR. The sample has about 35,000 clones; about two thirds are singletons. Study-level findings and limits: Clonality, elevated at ibrutinib response, dropped back toward baseline at progression.

The J gene is TRBJ2-3, the V gene TRBV29-1; D possibly uses TRBD1 or TRBD2 (5 bases each). The source is a human donor with chronic lymphocytic leukemia. The sequencing used PBMCs, collected at disease progression, from a patient treated with ibrutinib. The CDR3 sequence: CSVEGDTDTQYF. CDR3 in DNA: TGCAGCGTTGAGGGGGACACAGATACGCAGTATTTT.